The rows below give T cell receptor beta chains drawn from one sample of a study of blood T cell repertoires in COVID-19. Some clones are missing from TCRdb's copy, which holds only in-frame ones; the method was immunoSEQ multiplex PCR. The sample records roughly 150,000 clones, 85% being singletons. Specimen: peripheral blood. These receptors all stem from a woman aged 80 or older with COVID-19, enrolled during active disease. The CDR3 runs from the conserved cysteine through the conserved F or W. The order of the fields is CDR3 protein, CDR3 DNA, clone size, J gene, V gene, D gene. D genes are given only for firm matches. Clone size is not always given. Where it is, it says once, few, many or a class for expanded clones.

CDR3: CASSRQGADTYNEQFF
DNA: TGCGCCAGCAGCAGACAGGGGGCCGATACCTACAATGAGCAGTTCTTC
size: -
J: TRBJ2-1
V: TRBV5-1
D: TRBD1

CDR3: CASSDPGSRGAFF
DNA: TGTGCCAGCAGCGACCCCGGGTCACGAGGGGCTTTCTTT
size: -
J: TRBJ1-1
V: TRBV2
D: -

CDR3: CASSLLQSLGYNSPLHF
DNA: TGTGCCAGCAGCTTATTACAGAGCTTAGGTTATAATTCACCCCTCCACTTT
size: few
J: TRBJ1-6
V: TRBV11-2
D: -

CDR3: CASSLETNSYEQYF
DNA: TGCGCCAGCAGCTTGGAGACAAACTCCTACGAGCAGTACTTC
size: -
J: TRBJ2-7
V: TRBV5-1
D: -

CDR3: CASSALGGQGARIYGYTF
DNA: TGTGCCAGCAGCGCCCTCGGGGGACAGGGGGCTCGGATCTATGGCTACACCTTC
size: -
J: TRBJ1-2
V: TRBV7-9
D: TRBD1

CDR3: CASSHRTESSYNEQFF
DNA: TGTGCCAGCAGCCACAGGACAGAGAGCTCCTACAATGAGCAGTTCTTC
size: -
J: TRBJ2-1
V: TRBV5-4
D: -

CDR3: CASSLDRVSTYEQYF
DNA: TGTGCCAGCAGTCTCGACAGGGTGTCAACCTACGAGCAGTACTTC
size: -
J: TRBJ2-7
V: TRBV7-9
D: TRBD1

CDR3: CASNDGGWAQPQHF
DNA: TGTGCCAGCAACGACGGAGGATGGGCTCAGCCCCAGCATTTT
size: -
J: TRBJ1-5
V: TRBV2
D: -

CDR3: CASSLEGTTDTQYF
DNA: TGCGCCAGCAGCCTCGAGGGCACCACAGATACGCAGTATTTT
size: once
J: TRBJ2-3
V: TRBV4-1
D: -

CDR3: CASSLLGTGGRAAKNIQYF
DNA: TGTGCCAGCAGCTTACTAGGGACAGGGGGTAGGGCGGCCAAAAACATTCAGTACTTC
size: -
J: TRBJ2-4
V: TRBV7-3
D: TRBD1

CDR3: CASSSLVEGKLFF
DNA: TGTGCCAGCAGCTCTTTAGTGGAGGGAAAACTGTTTTTT
size: -
J: TRBJ1-4
V: TRBV28
D: -

CDR3: CASSTGTSEDTQYF
DNA: TGTGCCAGCAGCACCGGGACTAGCGAAGATACGCAGTATTTT
size: -
J: TRBJ2-3
V: TRBV11-3
D: TRBD2

CDR3: CASSKTGRVAFF
DNA: TGTGCCAGCAGTAAAACCGGGAGGGTAGCTTTCTTT
size: -
J: TRBJ1-1
V: TRBV12-3/TRBV12-4
D: -

CDR3: CSFWEKETQYF
DNA: TGCAGTTTTTGGGAGAAAGAGACCCAGTACTTC
size: -
J: TRBJ2-5
V: TRBV20-1
D: -

CDR3: CASSIWSGTNYGYTF
DNA: TGTGCCAGTAGTATTTGGTCAGGGACTAACTATGGCTACACCTTC
size: -
J: TRBJ1-2
V: TRBV19
D: -

CDR3: CASSLHPGARYF
DNA: TGTGCCAGCAGTTTACATCCAGGGGCTAGGTACTTC
size: few
J: TRBJ2-7
V: TRBV28
D: -

CDR3: CAISEPNRGQGATGELFF
DNA: TGTGCCATCAGTGAGCCTAACCGGGGACAGGGAGCCACCGGGGAGCTGTTTTTT
size: -
J: TRBJ2-2
V: TRBV10-3
D: TRBD1

CDR3: CASSPRGETGANVLTF
DNA: TGCGCCAGCAGCCCCCGGGGGGAGACTGGGGCCAACGTCCTGACTTTC
size: -
J: TRBJ2-6
V: TRBV4-1
D: TRBD2

CDR3: CSARGHLGYTF
DNA: TGCAGTGCTAGGGGACACTTAGGCTACACCTTC
size: -
J: TRBJ1-2
V: TRBV20-1
D: -

CDR3: CASSFFRGLMGDGYTF
DNA: TGTGCCAGCAGTTTCTTCAGGGGCTTAATGGGGGATGGCTACACCTTC
size: -
J: TRBJ1-2
V: TRBV28
D: -

CDR3: CASSGSINEKLFF
DNA: TGTGCCAGCTCAGGCAGTATTAATGAAAAACTGTTTTTT
size: -
J: TRBJ1-4
V: TRBV18
D: -

CDR3: CASSLAASGYEQYF
DNA: TGCGCCAGCAGCTTGGCCGCTAGCGGCTACGAGCAGTACTTC
size: once
J: TRBJ2-7
V: TRBV5-1
D: TRBD2

CDR3: CASSYDGLAGWNEQFF
DNA: TGTGCCAGCAGTTATGACGGACTAGCGGGATGGAATGAGCAGTTCTTC
size: -
J: TRBJ2-1
V: TRBV6-2/TRBV6-3
D: TRBD2

CDR3: CASSAGGQTNQPQHF
DNA: TGTGCCAGCAGCGCCGGCGGGCAGACCAATCAGCCCCAGCATTTT
size: few
J: TRBJ1-5
V: TRBV9
D: -